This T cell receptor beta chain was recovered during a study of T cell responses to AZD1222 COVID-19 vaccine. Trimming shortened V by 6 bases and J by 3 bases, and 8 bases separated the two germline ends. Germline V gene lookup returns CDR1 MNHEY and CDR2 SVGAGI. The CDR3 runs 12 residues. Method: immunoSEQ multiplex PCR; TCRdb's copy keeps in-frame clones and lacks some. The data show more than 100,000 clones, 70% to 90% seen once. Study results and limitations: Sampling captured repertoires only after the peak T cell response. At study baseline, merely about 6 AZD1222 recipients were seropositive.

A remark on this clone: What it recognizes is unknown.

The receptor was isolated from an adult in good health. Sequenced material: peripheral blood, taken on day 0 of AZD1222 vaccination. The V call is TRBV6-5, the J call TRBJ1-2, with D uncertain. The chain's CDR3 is CASRGWDYGYTF. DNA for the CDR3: TGTGCCAGCAGGGGATGGGACTATGGCTACACCTTC.